The TCR beta chain under discussion was sequenced for a study of radiotherapy plus CTLA-4 blockade in lung cancer. About the study: An objective response was seen in roughly 20% of patients, and disease control in over 25%.

Focal radiation plus CTLA-4 blockade with ipilimumab was given to patients with chemo-refractory metastatic non-small-cell lung cancer. V was trimmed by 10 bases and J by 0 bases, leaving 27 bases between them. Germline-derived CDR1 and CDR2 are SGHTA and FQGNSA. This CDR3 comprises 19 residues. Measured with immunoSEQ multiplex PCR; TCRdb has only the in-frame clones, and not every one. The table lists about 86,000 clones, over 80% of them singletons, with under 0.85% in the top ten. General study points: Among blood TCR repertoires after radiotherapy plus ipilimumab, tumor-derived clones expanded. Best predicting response, reportedly, were early blood T cell clone dynamics, with interferon-beta.

As for this clone: The antigen remains undetermined.

This clonotype originated in a human donor with non-small cell lung cancer who had stable disease on radiotherapy plus ipilimumab. The starting material was peripheral blood, obtained from a patient treated with radiotherapy plus ipilimumab. The rearrangement uses TRBV7-2 and TRBJ1-4; unclear D gene. The CDR3 nucleotides are TGTGCCAACCCGGATCCAGGCAAAGCAAGAAGCGCAACTAATGAAAAACTGTTTTTT. Translated: CANPDPGKARSATNEKLFF.